Following are 31 T cell receptor beta chains from one sample sequenced in a study of CD8 T cells in ankylosing spondylitis. TCRdb re-derived calls from the 5' RACE reads in MiXCR, one entry per CDR3 protein. The sample yields under 850,000 distinct CDR3 sequences, around 19% seen once. Findings and caveats of the study: For ankylosing spondylitis blood, a TCR beta motif of eight or nine highly homologous variants appeared characteristic.

Which antigens these TCRs recognize remains unknown. Source material: blood, either unsorted or a sorted T cell fraction (not recorded which). All receptors come from a male donor with ankylosing spondylitis.

This chain connects TRBV6-1 to TRBJ2-2; maybe TRBD2 (5 bases). Germline V gives CDR1 MNHNS, CDR2 SASEGT. The CDR3 has 17 amino acids. V was clipped by 6 bases and J by 5 bases, with 22 bases between them. This chain's CDR3 is CASSSGGLSVGTGELFF. CDR3 sequence (DNA): TGTGCCAGCAGCTCCGGCGGGCTATCCGTTGGGACCGGGGAGCTGTTTTTT.

The genes are TRBV20-1 and TRBJ2-5; no definite D call. Germline V lookup: CDR1 DFQATT, CDR2 SNEGSKA (reference sequence). The CDR3 has 13 residues. With 2 bases removed from V and 3 bases from J, the gap between germline ends came to 10 bases. Here the CDR3 reads CSARRHKEETQYF. The CDR3 DNA follows: TGCAGTGCTAGAAGGCATAAGGAAGAGACCCAGTACTTC.

This clonotype was seen more than once but under ten times. The rearrangement joins TRBV24-1 to TRBJ2-7; D call uncertain. The CDR3 is made up of 13 amino acids. Germline CDR1 is KGHDR and CDR2 is SFDVKD. V was trimmed by 4 bases and J by 2 bases, leaving 8 bases between them. CDR3 DNA sequence: TGTGCCACCAGTGACCCCTATACCTACGAGCAGTACTTC. Translated, it gives CATSDPYTYEQYF.

The V and J genes are TRBV7-9 and TRBJ2-7; D remains ambiguous. The V end lost 5 bases, the J end lost 6 bases, and 17 bases lay between the germline ends. This CDR3 contains 14 residues. The germline V gene has CDR1 SEHNR and CDR2 FQNEAQ (reference sequence). CDR3 coding DNA: TGTGCCAGCAGCAGGGTGGAACCTACTGGCGAGCAGTACTTC. Its translation: CASSRVEPTGEQYF.

The chain has TRBV13 and TRBJ1-2, with a weak D call TRBD1 (5 bases). Deletions cut 4 bases from V and 5 bases from J, with 26 bases between. Germline CDR1 and CDR2: PRHDT and FYEKMQ (reference sequence). The CDR3 contains 18 residues. The CDR3 sequence: CASSSVQGAPASDYGYTF. CDR3 DNA: TGTGCCAGCAGCTCCGTCCAGGGCGCCCCCGCGTCAGATTATGGCTACACCTTC. Complete variable domain (other parts from reference TRBV13 and TRBJ1-2): AAGVIQSPRHLIKEKRETATLKCYPIPRHDTVYWYQQGPGQDPQFLISFYEKMQSDKGSIPDRFSAQQFSDYHSELNMSSLELGDSALYFCASSSVQGAPASDYGYTFGSGTRLTVV.

The chain has TRBV24-1 and TRBJ2-5; 8 bases match TRBD1. Trimming removed 1 base from V and 4 bases from J; junction bases left unmatched: 4. CDR1 KGHDR and CDR2 SFDVKD come from the germline V gene. The CDR3 runs 15 residues. This CDR3 reads CATSDFGQGRETQYF. In DNA form, the CDR3 reads TGTGCCACCAGTGATTTCGGACAGGGAAGAGAGACCCAGTACTTC.

V usage is TRBV6-2 or TRBV6-3 and J usage is TRBJ2-1, with a tentative D call TRBD2 (6 bases). Trimming took 0 bases from V and 6 from J, leaving 15 bases between them. This CDR3 has 16 residues. In germline, CDR1 is MNHEY, CDR2 SVGEGT. The CDR3 loop reads CASSYSGGAGFNEQFF. As DNA, the CDR3 is TGTGCCAGCAGTTACTCGGGAGGCGCCGGATTCAATGAGCAGTTCTTC.

This clonotype was recorded many times. This chain uses TRBV28 with TRBJ2-3; D is perhaps TRBD1 or TRBD2 (5 bases each). V was clipped by 11 bases and J by 5 bases, with 17 bases between them. Germline loops: CDR1 MDHEN, CDR2 SYDVKM. The CDR3 has 13 residues. The CDR3 coding sequence is TGTGCCGGGGCTAGCCAGAGCTTAGATACGCAGTATTTT. Amino acid sequence: CAGASQSLDTQYF.

The chain couples TRBV12-3 or TRBV12-4 to TRBJ2-7; D is unclear. The CDR3 is made up of 13 amino acids. Trimming removed 6 bases from V and 6 bases from J, with 15 bases in between. In DNA, the CDR3 is TGTGCCAGCAGGCAGATCAATGGTCCCGAGCAGTACTTC. Its translation: CASRQINGPEQYF.

This clonotype has just a few counts. The rearrangement uses TRBV4-1 and TRBJ2-3; D remains unclear. Germline V gene data show CDR1 as MGHRA and CDR2 as YSYEKL. This CDR3 has 16 residues. V was pared by 0 bases and J by 4 bases, with 14 bases between. The CDR3 bases are TGCGCCAGCAGCCAAGATTGGAAATCATTAGCAGATACGCAGTATTTT. Its protein is CASSQDWKSLADTQYF.

The chain combines TRBV20-1 with TRBJ1-2; 8 bases line up with TRBD1. This CDR3 comprises 11 residues. Germline V lookup: CDR1 DFQATT, CDR2 SNEGSKA (reference sequence). The CDR3 protein is CIPGQADGYTF. The CDR3 DNA reads as TGCATTCCGGGACAGGCTGACGGCTACACCTTC.

Here the CDR3 reads CASSPPQQTGANEQFF. The DNA for the CDR3 is TGTGCCAGCTCACCACCTCAACAGACAGGGGCAAATGAGCAGTTCTTC. This chain connects TRBV18 to TRBJ2-1, with TRBD1 identical over 8 bases. V lost 0 bases and J lost 7; bases outside the gene matches: 8. The CDR3 runs to 16 residues. Germline V gene lookup returns CDR1 KGHSH and CDR2 LQKENI.

The J gene is TRBJ2-3, the V gene TRBV29-1; TRBD1 or TRBD2 may be the D gene (5 bases each). Per germline, CDR1 SQVTM and CDR2 ANQGSEA. This CDR3 comprises 15 residues. V was pared by 4 bases and J by 0 bases, with 14 bases between. CDR3 region: CSVGGLATSTDTQYF. In DNA form, the CDR3 reads TGCAGCGTTGGGGGCTTAGCGACTAGCACAGATACGCAGTATTTT.

V is TRBV5-6 and J is TRBJ2-3, with 8 bases matching TRBD2. Germline loops: CDR1 SGHDT, CDR2 YYEEEE. Losses at the gene ends were 8 bases for V and 4 bases for J; bases not matched to a gene: 9. The length of the CDR3 is 14 residues. The CDR3 DNA follows: TGTGCCAGTGCTCCGCCCGGGAGGGCAGATACGCAGTATTTT. This gives the protein CASAPPGRADTQYF.

This chain uses TRBV27 with TRBJ2-5; 9 bases are a match to TRBD1. Germline V gives CDR1 MNHEY, CDR2 SMNVEV (reference sequence). Germline trimming cut 0 bases from V and 4 bases from J; bases unmatched to any gene: 9. CDR3 length: 17 residues. The CDR3 coding sequence is TGTGCCAGCAGTTTATCGGGCATGGACAGGGGTGGAGAGACCCAGTACTTC. Encoded protein: CASSLSGMDRGGETQYF.

This rearrangement joins TRBV29-1 to TRBJ2-7; 9 nucleotides line up with TRBD1. Unmatched junction bases numbered 3, after V lost 5 bases and J lost 4 bases. The CDR3 extends over 12 amino acids. Germline-derived CDR1 and CDR2 are SQVTM and ANQGSEA. CDR3 coding DNA: TGCAGCGTTAGACAGGGGGAATACGAGCAGTACTTC. This sequence encodes CSVRQGEYEQYF.

The rearrangement links TRBV12-3 or TRBV12-4 to TRBJ1-1; unclear D gene. V lost 1 base and J lost 6, with 9 bases in between. The CDR3 length is 13 residues. The CDR3 DNA sequence: TGTGCCAGCAGTTTAGGGGCCACAGCTGAAGCTTTCTTT. Its translation is CASSLGATAEAFF.

This chain links TRBV2 with TRBJ2-1, with no clear D. Germline CDR1 and CDR2: SNHLY and FYNNEI. The V and J ends lost 3 bases and 0 bases respectively, with 9 bases between them. The CDR3 is 15 amino acids. The CDR3 spells CASSDPPSSYNEQFF. The CDR3 nucleotides read TGTGCCAGCAGTGATCCGCCGAGCTCCTACAATGAGCAGTTCTTC.

This clonotype came up a few times. The rearrangement uses TRBV5-1 and TRBJ1-5; D perhaps matches TRBD1 (6 bases). Germline CDR1 SGHRS, CDR2 YFSETQ. Between the trimmed V and J ends, which lost 4 bases and 3 bases, there was a span of 14 bases. The CDR3 is 15 amino acids. The CDR3 DNA reads as TGCGCCAGCAGCCCCGAGGGGGGCCACAATCAGCCCCAGCATTTT. Its translation: CASSPEGGHNQPQHF.

J is TRBJ2-1 and V is TRBV7-8, with D possibly TRBD1 on 5 matching bases. The ends were cut back, 1 base at V and 7 bases at J, with 14 bases in the middle. The CDR3 totals 15 residues. CDR1 is SGHVS and CDR2 is FQNEAQ in the germline V gene. Here the CDR3 reads CASSLEAGRGNEQFF. In nucleotides, the CDR3 is TGTGCCAGCAGCTTAGAAGCAGGTAGGGGTAATGAGCAGTTCTTC.

Only a few counts were recorded for this clonotype. This chain joins TRBV3-1 and TRBJ2-1; tentative D call: TRBD1 (5 bases). This CDR3 has 16 amino acids. V dropped 4 bases and J dropped 0 bases, with 13 bases sitting between them. Germline V gene sequence: CDR1 LGHDT, CDR2 YNNKEL (reference sequence). The DNA of the CDR3 is TGTGCCAGCAGCCTCAAGGGGCGGAGCTCCTACAATGAGCAGTTCTTC. Translated, it gives CASSLKGRSSYNEQFF.

V and J are TRBV12-3 or TRBV12-4 and TRBJ2-3, with D perhaps TRBD1 or TRBD2 (5 bases each). V was trimmed by 4 bases and J by 3 bases, leaving 14 bases between them. The CDR3 has 15 residues. This chain's CDR3 is CASSSRDPRTDTQYF. Here the CDR3 DNA reads TGTGCCAGCAGTTCCCGGGACCCACGGACAGATACGCAGTATTTT.

The J gene is TRBJ2-7, the V gene TRBV5-1, with 7 bases identical to TRBD1. Unmatched junction bases numbered 9, after V lost 0 bases and J lost 3 bases. Germline V gene lookup returns CDR1 SGHRS and CDR2 YFSETQ. This CDR3 comprises 16 residues. The CDR3 nucleotides read TGCGCCAGCAGCTTGGCCGGACAGGCTAACCTCTACGAGCAGTACTTC. It encodes CASSLAGQANLYEQYF.

In this sample, this clonotype turned up a few times. The chain joins TRBV29-1 to TRBJ2-5, with TRBD1 identical over 7 bases. The CDR3 has 13 amino acids. Germline V gene data show CDR1 as SQVTM and CDR2 as ANQGSEA. V dropped 7 bases and J dropped 3; count of bases not matched to a gene: 8. CDR3 loop: CSGAGTAKETQYF. In nucleotides, the CDR3 is TGCAGCGGCGCCGGGACAGCTAAAGAGACCCAGTACTTC.

A few counts support this clonotype. The chain carries TRBV27 and TRBJ2-1; weak D call: TRBD1 (5 bases). The CDR3 has 14 residues. V lost 2 bases, J lost 4 bases, and 9 bases lay in between. The germline V gene encodes CDR1 MNHEY and CDR2 SMNVEV (reference sequence). The CDR3 DNA sequence: TGTGCCAGCAGTTTAACAGGACGGTACAATGAGCAGTTCTTC. This encodes CASSLTGRYNEQFF.

This clonotype was seen many times. The V gene is TRBV12-3 or TRBV12-4, the J gene TRBJ2-1; D is undetermined. This CDR3 is 16 amino acids long. V gave up 2 bases and J gave up 0 bases, with 11 bases separating them. CDR3 amino acids: CASSLLGWGSYNEQFF. CDR3 bases: TGTGCCAGCAGTTTACTGGGGTGGGGCTCCTACAATGAGCAGTTCTTC.

In this sample, this clonotype turned up a few times. V usage is TRBV20-1 and J usage is TRBJ2-7, with 8 bases matching TRBD1. Germline CDR1 is DFQATT and CDR2 is SNEGSKA (reference sequence). V trimming: 5 bases; J trimming: 3 bases; junction bases outside the gene matches: 6. This CDR3 is 13 amino acids long. CDR3 amino acids: CSAEDRADYEQYF. The DNA for the CDR3 is TGCAGTGCTGAGGACAGGGCTGACTACGAGCAGTACTTC.

This clonotype showed up just a few times. The V gene is TRBV12-3 or TRBV12-4, the J gene TRBJ1-5, with TRBD1 as a possible D gene (6 bases). Trimming left V 5 bases short and J 5 bases short, with 13 bases between. The length of the CDR3 is 14 residues. CDR3 in DNA: TGTGCCAGCAGTCCCGGACAGCACGATCAGCCCCAGCATTTT. Amino acids: CASSPGQHDQPQHF.

This clonotype was found a few times. The CDR3 reads CASSDLVAGSRYYGYTF. Here the CDR3 DNA reads TGTGCCAGCAGCGATCTCGTGGCGGGAAGTCGCTACTATGGCTACACCTTC. This chain joins TRBV2 and TRBJ1-2; D gene ambiguous. Germline lookup yields CDR1 SNHLY and CDR2 FYNNEI. Trimming cost V 6 bases and J 3 bases, with 23 bases left between them. CDR3 length: 17 amino acids.

This clonotype was observed a few times. This chain connects TRBV5-1 to TRBJ2-5, with D possibly being TRBD2 (6 bases). Per the germline V gene, CDR1 is SGHRS and CDR2 is YFSETQ. Trimming pared 0 bases from V and 4 bases from J, leaving 16 bases between. This CDR3 is 16 amino acids long. The DNA for the CDR3 is TGCGCCAGCAGCTTGGGGGGCGGGACGCTGGCAGAGACCCAGTACTTC. Translation: CASSLGGGTLAETQYF. The full variable domain, in which reference TRBV5-1 and TRBJ2-5 provide the parts outside the CDR3, is KAGVTQTPRYLIKTRGQQVTLSCSPISGHRSVSWYQQTPGQGLQFLFEYFSETQRNKGNFPGRFSGRQFSNSRSEMNVSTLELGDSALYLCASSLGGGTLAETQYFGPGTRLLVL.

This clonotype was seen only a few times. Written as DNA, the CDR3 is TGTGCCAGCAGTCCCATGCGGGTATCAGACTATGGCTACACCTTC. Its protein product is CASSPMRVSDYGYTF. V is TRBV12-3 or TRBV12-4 and J is TRBJ1-2; the D is unclear. Trimming pared 5 bases from V and 3 bases from J, leaving 16 bases between. The CDR3 is made up of 15 amino acids.